These T cell receptor beta chains were read from a single sample in a study of cytomegalovirus exposure and HLA in healthy donors. Some clones are missing from TCRdb's copy, which holds only in-frame ones; the method was immunoSEQ multiplex PCR. Of under 200,000 clones listed, about 78% were seen once; the top ten hold approximately 2.5%. What was sequenced was PBMCs. Receptor source: a man between 60 and 75 years old in good health and CMV-seronegative. Both conserved end residues are part of each CDR3. The order of the fields is V gene, clone size, J gene, D gene, CDR3 protein, CDR3 DNA. D genes are given only for firm matches. Rows may omit the clone size; those that give it use once, few, many or a size class.

V: TRBV18
size: NA
J: TRBJ2-3
D: NA
CDR3: CASSPRDFNTQYF
DNA: TGTGCCAGCTCACCCAGGGATTTTAATACGCAGTATTTT

V: TRBV27
size: NA
J: TRBJ1-5
D: NA
CDR3: CASSLTPNQWSNSNQPQHF
DNA: TGTGCCAGCAGTTTAACCCCAAATCAGTGGTCCAATAGCAATCAGCCCCAGCATTTT

V: TRBV5-1
size: NA
J: TRBJ1-2
D: TRBD1
CDR3: CASSWTGQQNYGYTF
DNA: TGCGCCAGCAGCTGGACGGGACAGCAAAACTATGGCTACACCTTC

V: TRBV5-1
size: NA
J: TRBJ1-3
D: TRBD1
CDR3: CASSLAGQERRNTIYF
DNA: TGCGCCAGCAGCTTGGCGGGACAGGAAAGAAGAAACACCATATATTTT

V: TRBV6-5
size: once
J: TRBJ1-6
D: NA
CDR3: CASSNRKNSPLHF
DNA: TGTGCCAGCAGTAACAGGAAAAATTCACCCCTCCACTTT

V: TRBV16
size: NA
J: TRBJ1-6
D: NA
CDR3: CASSQSIRGSSYNSPLHF
DNA: TGTGCCAGCAGCCAATCGATTAGAGGTAGCTCCTATAATTCACCCCTCCACTTT

V: TRBV2
size: NA
J: TRBJ1-3
D: TRBD1
CDR3: CASSETDRISGNTIYF
DNA: TGTGCCAGCAGTGAAACGGACAGGATCTCTGGAAACACCATATATTTT

V: TRBV7-8
size: NA
J: TRBJ2-7
D: NA
CDR3: CASSFQDEQYF
DNA: TGTGCCAGCAGCTTTCAGGACGAGCAGTACTTC

V: TRBV6-5
size: NA
J: TRBJ1-2
D: TRBD1
CDR3: CASSYSRQGAEGYTF
DNA: TGTGCCAGCAGTTACTCGAGGCAGGGGGCGGAAGGCTACACCTTC

V: TRBV29-1
size: NA
J: TRBJ2-1
D: NA
CDR3: CSASGAGDSEQFF
DNA: TGCAGCGCCTCAGGGGCGGGAGACAGTGAGCAGTTCTTC

V: TRBV19
size: NA
J: TRBJ1-5
D: TRBD1
CDR3: CASSIAYRGDQPQHF
DNA: TGTGCCAGTAGTATAGCGTACAGGGGTGATCAGCCCCAGCATTTT

V: TRBV7-9
size: once
J: TRBJ2-1
D: NA
CDR3: CASSSPQGSNGQFF
DNA: TGTGCCAGCAGCTCTCCCCAGGGCTCCAATGGGCAGTTCTTC

V: TRBV15
size: NA
J: TRBJ2-5
D: TRBD1
CDR3: CATSRDPEGQGLQETQYF
DNA: TGTGCCACCAGCAGAGACCCAGAGGGACAGGGGCTACAAGAGACCCAGTACTTC

V: TRBV5-4
size: NA
J: TRBJ2-7
D: TRBD2
CDR3: CASSSGTSGSYEQYF
DNA: TGTGCCAGCAGCTCCGGGACTAGCGGGAGCTACGAGCAGTACTTC

V: TRBV28
size: NA
J: TRBJ1-2
D: NA
CDR3: CALGGGPRTSYTF
DNA: TGTGCCCTAGGGGGAGGGCCACGAACCTCCTACACCTTC

V: TRBV6-5
size: few
J: TRBJ1-2
D: NA
CDR3: CASSQDSYNYGYPF
DNA: TGTGCCAGCAGTCAGGACAGTTATAACTATGGCTACCCCTTC

V: TRBV28
size: NA
J: TRBJ2-2
D: NA
CDR3: CASSSRQGRAGELFF
DNA: TGTGCCAGCAGTTCGCGACAGGGGAGGGCCGGGGAGCTGTTTTTT

V: TRBV9
size: NA
J: TRBJ2-7
D: TRBD1
CDR3: CASSANRGTQQYF
DNA: TGTGCCAGCAGCGCCAACAGGGGTACGCAGCAGTACTTC

V: TRBV19
size: NA
J: TRBJ1-3
D: NA
CDR3: CASSPYGQPSGNTIYF
DNA: TGTGCCAGTAGTCCCTACGGACAGCCCTCTGGAAACACCATATATTTT

V: TRBV7-6
size: NA
J: TRBJ1-2
D: NA
CDR3: CASSPGGYGYTF
DNA: TGTGCCAGCAGCCCCGGGGGCTATGGCTACACCTTC

V: TRBV30
size: NA
J: TRBJ2-1
D: NA
CDR3: CAWRAGQSQRNEQFF
DNA: TGTGCCTGGAGGGCGGGTCAGTCCCAAAGGAATGAGCAGTTCTTC

V: TRBV30
size: NA
J: TRBJ1-1
D: NA
CDR3: CAWSGHRNTEAFF
DNA: TGTGCCTGGAGTGGGCACCGGAACACTGAAGCTTTCTTT

V: TRBV5-4
size: NA
J: TRBJ2-4
D: NA
CDR3: CASSSYTLAKNIQYF
DNA: TGTGCCAGCAGCTCGTACACCTTAGCCAAAAACATTCAGTACTTC

V: TRBV2
size: NA
J: TRBJ2-2
D: TRBD1
CDR3: CASIMDRAGGELFF
DNA: TGTGCCAGCATTATGGACAGGGCGGGCGGGGAGCTGTTTTTT

V: TRBV7-9
size: NA
J: TRBJ2-1
D: NA
CDR3: CASSSRQDQRNEQFF
DNA: TGTGCCAGCAGCTCCCGACAGGACCAACGCAATGAGCAGTTCTTC

V: TRBV11-2
size: NA
J: TRBJ1-1
D: TRBD1
CDR3: CASSLGQGMNTEAFF
DNA: TGTGCCAGCAGCCTGGGACAGGGAATGAACACTGAAGCTTTCTTT

V: TRBV27
size: NA
J: TRBJ1-1
D: TRBD1
CDR3: CASSLTLTGVSEAFF
DNA: TGTGCCAGCAGTTTAACTTTAACAGGGGTGTCTGAAGCTTTCTTT